What follows are 22 T cell receptor beta chains derived from one specimen sequenced in a study of blood T cell repertoires in COVID-19 (dated by TCRdb to the early 2020s). Libraries were built with the immunoSEQ multiplex PCR assay. This immuneACCESS table, as held by TCRdb, lists in-frame sequences with V and J called but not all clones. Of the missing ones, under half trace to an unresolved V gene in checked studies; the others have no known cause. This sample lists a few hundred thousand clones; 75% to 90% were detected once. The ten largest account for approximately 5% of the sample. Sequencing was performed on PBMCs or T cells enriched from blood (not recorded which). Receptor source: a woman between 50 and 59 years old who had recovered from COVID-19.

The J gene is TRBJ2-5, the V gene TRBV2; TRBD2 matches at 8 bases. The trim removed 6 bases at V and 0 bases at J, leaving 6 bases unmatched. The germline V gene encodes CDR1 SNHLY and CDR2 FYNNEI. The CDR3 loop spans 15 amino acids. In DNA form, the CDR3 reads TGTGCCAGCAGGTGGACTAGCCGGTACCAAGAGACCCAGTACTTC. Its protein is CASRWTSRYQETQYF. The full variable domain, in which reference TRBV2 and TRBJ2-5 provide the parts outside the CDR3, is EPEVTQTPSHQVTQMGQEVILRCVPISNHLYFYWYRQILGQKVEFLVSFYNNEISEKSEIFDDQFSVERPDGSNFTLKIRSTKLEDSAMYFCASRWTSRYQETQYFGPGTRLLVL.

The chain links TRBV7-3 to TRBJ1-3; D remains ambiguous. Trimming took off 6 bases at V and 0 bases at J, with 18 bases between the two ends. Per the germline V gene, CDR1 is SGHTA and CDR2 is FQGTGA. The CDR3 covers 17 residues. CDR3 loop: CASRVGVCRSSGNTIYF. The CDR3 DNA reads TGTGCCAGCAGGGTTGGTGTCTGTCGGAGCTCTGGAAACACCATATATTTT.

V usage is TRBV12-3 or TRBV12-4 and J usage is TRBJ2-5; D is possibly TRBD2 (6 bases). CDR3 length: 13 amino acids. The V gene lost 6 bases and the J gene lost 5 bases, with 13 bases spanning the gap. This CDR3 reads CASRRTGAETQYF. The CDR3 DNA is TGTGCCAGCAGACGGACGGGAGCGGAGACCCAGTACTTC.

This rearrangement joins TRBV6-5 to TRBJ1-1, with D unresolved. Germline loops: CDR1 MNHEY, CDR2 SVGAGI. The ends were cut back, 4 bases at V and 4 bases at J, with 13 bases in the middle. CDR3 length: 14 amino acids. In nucleotides, the CDR3 is TGTGCCAGCAGTTCCCTCCCCGGCGGCACTGAAGCTTTCTTT. Protein sequence: CASSSLPGGTEAFF.

This chain uses TRBV11-2 with TRBJ2-1; a possible D gene is TRBD2 (6 bases). This CDR3 spans 14 amino acids. V gave up 2 bases and J gave up 10 bases, with 15 bases separating them. The germline gives CDR1 SGHAT, CDR2 FQNNGV. The CDR3 protein is CASSLSGTPREQFF. Written as DNA, the CDR3 is TGTGCCAGCAGCTTATCCGGGACTCCAAGGGAGCAGTTCTTC.

The chain links TRBV5-6 to TRBJ1-1; tentatively, D is TRBD1 (6 bases). V was shortened by 5 bases and J by 2 bases, with 16 bases between the two germline ends. This CDR3 spans 15 amino acids. The germline gives CDR1 SGHDT, CDR2 YYEEEE. This chain's CDR3 is CASSRAGQTNTEAFF. CDR3 DNA sequence: TGTGCCAGCAGTCGTGCTGGACAGACAAACACTGAAGCTTTCTTT. Full variable domain (remainder filled in from reference TRBV5-6 and TRBJ1-1): DAGVTQSPTHLIKTRGQQVTLRCSPKSGHDTVSWYQQALGQGPQFIFQYYEEEERQRGNFPDRFSGHQFPNYSSELNVNALLLGDSALYLCASSRAGQTNTEAFFGQGTRLTVV.

The chain employs TRBV19 and TRBJ1-2; tentative D call: TRBD1 (5 bases). The CDR3 runs 15 residues. V gave up 5 bases and J gave up 1 base, with 14 bases separating them. Germline V CDR1 and CDR2: LNHDA, SQIVND (reference sequence). The CDR3 spells CASSAGGGVNYGYTF. CDR3 sequence (DNA): TGTGCCAGTAGTGCCGGTGGGGGGGTTAACTATGGCTACACCTTC.

The CDR3 spells CASTSGTGFEQYF. The CDR3 nucleotides are TGTGCCAGCACCTCCGGGACAGGGTTCGAGCAGTACTTC. The chain is built from TRBV6-5 and TRBJ2-7; TRBD1 matches at 9 bases. The CDR3 sequence is 13 residues long. After removal of 7 bases from V and 6 bases from J, the junction contained 7 bases not matched to a gene. CDR1 and CDR2 (germline): MNHEY, SVGAGI.

The CDR3: CASSYRGPGELFF. The DNA for the CDR3 is TGTGCCAGCAGTTACCGAGGGCCCGGGGAGCTGTTTTTT. This chain uses TRBV6-2 or TRBV6-3 with TRBJ2-2, with D maybe TRBD2 (5 bases). The CDR3 contains 13 residues. CDR1 is MNHEY and CDR2 is SVGEGT in the germline V gene. V lost 2 bases and J lost 6, with 7 bases in between.

The V and J genes are TRBV5-1 and TRBJ2-5, with 10 bases matching TRBD1. With V trimmed by 2 bases and J by 5 bases, 6 bases remained unmatched. Looked up from germline, CDR1 is SGHRS and CDR2 is YFSETQ. The CDR3 totals 15 residues. CDR3 loop: CASSFLTGGVETQYF. The DNA for the CDR3 is TGCGCCAGCAGCTTCCTGACAGGGGGCGTGGAGACCCAGTACTTC.

This clone was counted between two and nine times. Distinct nucleotide sequences in the sample also encode this CDR3. The V gene is TRBV9, the J gene TRBJ2-1, with TRBD2 as a possible D gene (6 bases). The length of the CDR3 is 15 residues. V lost 0 bases to trimming and J lost 3 bases, with 10 bases between them. Germline CDR1 is SGDLS and CDR2 is YYNGEE. CDR3 in DNA: TGTGCCAGCAGCGTAGGAGGAGGGAGCTACAATGAGCAGTTCTTC. Amino acids: CASSVGGGSYNEQFF. Supplemented by reference TRBV9 and TRBJ2-1, the full variable domain reads DSGVTQTPKHLITATGQRVTLRCSPRSGDLSVYWYQQSLDQGLQFLIQYYNGEERAKGNILERFSAQQFPDLHSELNLSSLELGDSALYFCASSVGGGSYNEQFFGPGTRLTVL.

CDR3 in DNA: TGTGCCAGCAGTGAACTGGGGACAGGCCCTCATTCACCCCTCCACTTT. Encoded protein: CASSELGTGPHSPLHF. The rearrangement uses TRBV2 and TRBJ1-6, with 8 bases matching TRBD1. This CDR3 has 16 residues. The V and J ends lost 2 bases and 8 bases, in that order; junction bases with no gene match: 8. CDR1 and CDR2 (germline): SNHLY, FYNNEI.

This clone was counted only a few times. The V gene is TRBV7-9, the J gene TRBJ1-5, with D unclear. The CDR3 length is 14 residues. The V gene's germline CDR1 is SEHNR and CDR2 FQNEAQ (reference sequence). Trimming left V 1 base short and J 5 bases short, with 9 bases between. CDR3 bases: TGTGCCAGCAGCTTAGATAACGGGTATCAGCCCCAGCATTTT. Protein: CASSLDNGYQPQHF.

J is TRBJ1-2 and V is TRBV29-1; the match to TRBD1 covers 7 bases. The CDR3 spans 15 residues. The germline V gene encodes CDR1 SQVTM and CDR2 ANQGSEA. V shed 4 bases, J shed 3 bases, and the junction held 11 bases outside the gene matches. CDR3 amino acids: CSVAPPQGKYYGYTF. CDR3 DNA: TGCAGCGTTGCCCCCCCACAGGGGAAATACTATGGCTACACCTTC.

This clone was found a few times. This rearrangement joins TRBV7-2 to TRBJ1-6; 7 bases line up with TRBD1. Germline V lookup: CDR1 SGHTA, CDR2 FQGNSA. The CDR3 has 15 residues. V was pared by 1 base and J by 7 bases, with 4 bases of the junction left unmatched. The CDR3 region is CASSLGATGNSPLHF. DNA of the CDR3: TGTGCCAGCAGCTTAGGCGCGACAGGGAATTCACCCCTCCACTTT.

The V and J genes are TRBV11-1 and TRBJ1-2; TRBD1 aligns across 7 bases. The CDR3 has 14 amino acids. CDR1 is SGHAT, CDR2 FQDESV, per germline (reference sequence). The junction had 6 bases not matched to a gene; V was cut back by 5 bases and J by 3 bases. The CDR3 DNA is TGTGCCAGCAGCCCACAAACAGGGGACTATGGCTACACCTTC. As protein: CASSPQTGDYGYTF. The complete variable domain, with remaining parts taken from reference TRBV11-1 and TRBJ1-2, reads EAEVAQSPRYKITEKSQAVAFWCDPISGHATLYWYRQILGQGPELLVQFQDESVVDDSQLPKDRFSAERLKGVDSTLKIQPAELGDSAMYLCASSPQTGDYGYTFGSGTRLTVV.

The chain links TRBV5-1 to TRBJ2-5; tentatively, D is TRBD1 (6 bases). The length of the CDR3 is 15 residues. V was shortened by 0 bases and J by 4 bases, with 13 bases between the two germline ends. Germline V gives CDR1 SGHRS, CDR2 YFSETQ. CDR3 residues: CASSLGTGWGETQYF. For the CDR3, the DNA is TGCGCCAGCAGCTTGGGTACAGGGTGGGGAGAGACCCAGTACTTC.

Comments on this clone: The junction differs from germline at one of its ends, possibly a read error. The chain couples TRBV7-2 to TRBJ1-4; TRBD1 aligns across 9 bases. Germline V gene sequence: CDR1 SGHTA, CDR2 FQGNSA. The CDR3 runs 15 residues. CDR3 in DNA: TGTGCCAGCAGGCCAAAACAGGGGGCTAACGAAAAACTGTTTTTT. As protein: CASRPKQGANEKLFF.

The chain combines TRBV25-1 with TRBJ1-2, with a tentative D call TRBD1 (6 bases). This CDR3 contains 15 residues. Germline V gene lookup returns CDR1 MGHDK and CDR2 SYGVNS. V was cut by 4 bases and J by 7 bases, with 19 bases left in between. This CDR3 is CASSGRDTVRSGYTF. CDR3 coding DNA: TGTGCCAGCAGTGGCCGGGACACGGTCAGGTCTGGCTACACCTTC.

The gene calls are TRBV2 and TRBJ1-5; D is uncertain. V was pared by 2 bases and J by 2 bases, with 10 bases between. CDR1 SNHLY and CDR2 FYNNEI come from the germline V gene. CDR3 length: 15 residues. Written as DNA, the CDR3 is TGTGCCAGCAGTGAAAGGAGGGTTGGCAATCAGCCCCAGCATTTT. It is translated as CASSERRVGNQPQHF.

The CDR3: CASSGVWDRVGNEQFF. CDR3 nucleotide sequence: TGTGCCAGCAGCGGGGTTTGGGACAGGGTAGGCAATGAGCAGTTCTTC. V is TRBV3-1 (or the pseudogene TRBV3-2) and J is TRBJ2-1, with 9 bases identical to TRBD1. Trimming at V came to 5 bases and at J to 6 bases, leaving 11 bases not matched to a gene. This CDR3 region has 16 residues. The V gene's germline CDR1 is LGHDT and CDR2 YNNKEL (reference sequence).

The J gene is TRBJ2-7, the V gene TRBV5-1; TRBD2 matches 8 bases. The CDR3 sequence is 16 residues long. Germline assignment: CDR1 SGHRS and CDR2 YFSETQ. V was clipped by 3 bases and J by 3 bases; unmatched bases: 11. This CDR3 is CASSSDSGSSGYEQYF. The CDR3 DNA reads TGCGCCAGCAGCTCCGACAGCGGGAGTAGCGGCTACGAGCAGTACTTC.